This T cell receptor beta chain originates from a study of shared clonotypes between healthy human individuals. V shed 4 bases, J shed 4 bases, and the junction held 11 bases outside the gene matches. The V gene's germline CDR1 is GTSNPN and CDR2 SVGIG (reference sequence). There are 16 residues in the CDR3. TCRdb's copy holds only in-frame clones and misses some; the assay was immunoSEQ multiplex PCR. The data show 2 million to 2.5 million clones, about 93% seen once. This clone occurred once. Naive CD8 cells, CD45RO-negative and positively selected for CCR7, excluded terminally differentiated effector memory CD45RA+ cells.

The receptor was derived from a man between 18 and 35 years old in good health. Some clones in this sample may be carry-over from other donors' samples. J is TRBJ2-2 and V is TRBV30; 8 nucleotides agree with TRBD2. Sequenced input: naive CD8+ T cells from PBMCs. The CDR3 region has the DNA TGTGCCTGGATCACCCCGGGACTAGGGCGCACCGGGGAGCTGTTTTTT. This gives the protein CAWITPGLGRTGELFF.